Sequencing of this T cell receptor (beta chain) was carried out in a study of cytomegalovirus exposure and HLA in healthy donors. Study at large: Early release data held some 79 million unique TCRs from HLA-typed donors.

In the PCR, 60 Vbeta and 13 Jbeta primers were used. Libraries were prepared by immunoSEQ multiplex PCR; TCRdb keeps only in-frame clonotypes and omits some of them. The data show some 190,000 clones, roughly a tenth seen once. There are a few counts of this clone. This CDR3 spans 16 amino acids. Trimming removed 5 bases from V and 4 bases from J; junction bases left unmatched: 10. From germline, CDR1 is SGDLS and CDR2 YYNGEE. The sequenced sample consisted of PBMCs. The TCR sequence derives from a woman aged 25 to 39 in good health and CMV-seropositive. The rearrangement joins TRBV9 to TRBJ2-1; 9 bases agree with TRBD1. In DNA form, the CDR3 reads TGTGCCAGCAGTACCCCCGGGACAGGGTTATACAATGAGCAGTTCTTC. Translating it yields CASSTPGTGLYNEQFF.